This entry lists 16 T cell receptor beta chains sequenced from one sample in a study of OX40 agonist ivuxolimab in advanced cancers. Here immunoSEQ multiplex PCR was the method, and the copy in TCRdb shows in-frame clones only, minus some. Of 50,000 or so clones in the sample, 80% to 90% were seen once. The sequenced sample was CD4+ or CD8+ T cells sorted from blood, obtained in a trial of the OX40 agonist ivuxolimab. These receptors came from an adult with an advanced solid tumor such as melanoma, head and neck, liver or kidney cancer.

About this clone: Other DNA sequences in the same sample also yield this CDR3. The chain employs TRBV5-1 and TRBJ2-5; D is ambiguous. Germline CDR1 SGHRS, CDR2 YFSETQ. CDR3 length equals 12 residues. V lost 0 bases and J lost 5, with 5 bases in between. The DNA of the CDR3 is TGCGCCAGCAGCTTGGAGGGTGAGACCCAGTACTTC. Amino acid sequence: CASSLEGETQYF.

This clone was detected a few times. The V call is TRBV2, the J call TRBJ2-7; D gene unclear. Germline CDR1 is SNHLY and CDR2 is FYNNEI. CDR3 length: 11 amino acids. The germline V and J ends were trimmed by 10 bases and 6 bases, with 13 bases remaining between them. CDR3 bases: TGTGCCAACCGCCTAGGGCGCGAGCAGTACTTC. This gives the protein CANRLGREQYF.

This sequence joins TRBV19 and TRBJ1-1, with D uncertain. Trimming pared 7 bases from V and 10 bases from J, leaving 16 bases between. Germline V CDR1 and CDR2: LNHDA, SQIVND (reference sequence). This CDR3 region has 12 residues. The CDR3 here is CASTLGVSIAFF. For the CDR3, the DNA is TGTGCCAGTACCCTGGGAGTTTCCATAGCTTTCTTT. Full variable domain (rest looked up from reference TRBV19 and TRBJ1-1): DGGITQSPKYLFRKEGQNVTLSCEQNLNHDAMYWYRQDPGQGLRLIYYSQIVNDFQKGDIAEGYSVSREKKESFPLTVTSAQKNPTAFYLCASTLGVSIAFFGQGTRLTVV.

The chain is built from TRBV7-9 and TRBJ2-7, with D hard to call. CDR1 and CDR2 (germline): SEHNR, FQNEAQ (reference sequence). V lost 4 bases and J lost 0, with 10 bases in between. The CDR3 is 14 amino acids. In nucleotides, the CDR3 is TGTGCCAGCAGCTCTTACTCGGACTCCTACGAGCAGTACTTC. Translating gives CASSSYSDSYEQYF.

The rearrangement links TRBV5-4 to TRBJ1-4; 9 nucleotides agree with TRBD1. The CDR3 contains 15 residues. In germline, CDR1 is SGHNT, CDR2 YYREEE (reference sequence). V lost 5 bases, J lost 7 bases, and 9 bases stayed unmatched. The CDR3 region is CASSSGTGLSEKLFF. The CDR3 coding sequence is TGTGCCAGCAGTTCCGGGACAGGGCTCAGTGAAAAACTGTTTTTT.

This sequence joins TRBV7-3 and TRBJ2-3; tentative D call: TRBD2 (6 bases). Per germline, CDR1 SGHTA and CDR2 FQGTGA. Trimming left V 5 bases short and J 5 bases short, with 11 bases between. The CDR3 has 13 residues. CDR3 nucleotide sequence: TGTGCCAGCAGCCTATTTAGCGGAGATACGCAGTATTTT. Residues: CASSLFSGDTQYF.

The chain uses TRBV29-1 and TRBJ2-1; TRBD2 aligns across 9 bases. Germline CDR1 is SQVTM and CDR2 is ANQGSEA. This CDR3 is built from 14 residues. Trimming removed 4 bases from V and 9 bases from J; junction bases left unmatched: 10. For the CDR3, the DNA is TGCAGCGTTGGAGTACGGACTAGCGAAAGTGAGCAGTTCTTC. Protein: CSVGVRTSESEQFF.

The chain uses TRBV5-1 and TRBJ2-7; D is perhaps TRBD1 or TRBD2 (7 bases each). Between the trimmed V and J ends, which lost 4 bases and 4 bases, there was a span of 18 bases. Germline CDR1 reads SGHRS; CDR2 reads YFSETQ. This CDR3 is built from 15 residues. The CDR3 loop is CASSQQGGLGYEQYF. CDR3 DNA: TGCGCCAGCAGCCAGCAGGGGGGGCTGGGGTACGAGCAGTACTTC.

This chain links TRBV18 with TRBJ1-2; tentatively, D is TRBD1 (6 bases). Germline lookup yields CDR1 KGHSH and CDR2 LQKENI. Deletions cut 3 bases from V and 4 bases from J, with 12 bases between. The CDR3 spans 14 residues. CDR3 DNA: TGTGCCAGCTCACCTCCTGGACAGACCTATGGCTACACCTTC. Protein sequence: CASSPPGQTYGYTF.

As for this clone: A read error may produce the germline difference seen at one junction end. The CDR3 here is CASSHPGGAGAYEQYF. The CDR3 bases are TGCGCCAGCAGCCACCCCGGGGGGGCGGGAGCCTACGAGCAGTACTTC. The rearrangement links TRBV7-9 to TRBJ2-7; 8 bases align to TRBD2. Looked up from germline, CDR1 is SEHNR and CDR2 is FQNEAQ (reference sequence). The CDR3 spans 16 residues. The whole variable domain, remainder taken from reference TRBV7-9 and TRBJ2-7, is DTGVSQNPRHKITKRGQNVTFRCDPISEHNRLYWYRQTLGQGPEFLTYFQNEAQLEKSRLLSDRFSAERPKGSFSTLEIQRTEQGDSAMYLCASSHPGGAGAYEQYFGPGTRLTVT.

The chain is built from TRBV11-3 and TRBJ1-1, with 9 bases fitting TRBD1. J lost 4 bases, V lost 5 bases, and 8 bases had no gene match. The germline V gene encodes CDR1 SGHNT and CDR2 YENEEA. CDR3 length: 15 amino acids. CDR3 region: CASSPGTGRFTEAFF. In DNA, the CDR3 is TGTGCCAGCAGCCCCGGGACAGGGAGATTCACTGAAGCTTTCTTT.

The chain combines TRBV18 with TRBJ2-7, with 11 bases that match TRBD1. The CDR3 runs 16 residues. V lost 2 bases, J lost 3 bases, and 6 bases stayed unmatched. Germline loops: CDR1 KGHSH, CDR2 LQKENI. Here the CDR3 reads CASSPIPGQGVYEQYF. The CDR3 DNA reads TGTGCCAGCTCACCAATCCCGGGACAGGGGGTCTACGAGCAGTACTTC.

The chain links TRBV6-6 to TRBJ2-3; D unresolved. The CDR3 spans 12 residues. Germline CDR1 MNHNY, CDR2 SVGAGI (reference sequence). V was trimmed by 6 bases and J by 6 bases, leaving 10 bases between them. The CDR3 loop reads CASRALKDTQYF. The CDR3, as DNA: TGTGCCAGCAGAGCCTTAAAGGATACGCAGTATTTT.

This chain joins TRBV9 and TRBJ2-2, with a tentative D call TRBD1 (6 bases). V lost 4 bases, J lost 2 bases, and 15 bases lay in between. Germline CDR1 reads SGDLS; CDR2 reads YYNGEE. The CDR3 sequence is 16 residues long. The CDR3 is CASSFNPGHNTGELFF. In DNA form, the CDR3 reads TGTGCCAGCAGCTTCAATCCGGGACACAACACCGGGGAGCTGTTTTTT. The variable domain in full, completed from reference TRBV9 and TRBJ2-2, reads DSGVTQTPKHLITATGQRVTLRCSPRSGDLSVYWYQQSLDQGLQFLIQYYNGEERAKGNILERFSAQQFPDLHSELNLSSLELGDSALYFCASSFNPGHNTGELFFGEGSRLTVL.

The chain combines TRBV27 with TRBJ2-7, with 9 bases that match TRBD1. The CDR3 length is 14 residues. Trimming cost V 2 bases and J 4 bases; bases outside gene matches: 3. Germline V CDR1 and CDR2: MNHEY, SMNVEV (reference sequence). This CDR3 reads CASSLVDRGYEQYF. CDR3 bases: TGTGCCAGCAGTTTAGTGGACAGGGGATACGAGCAGTACTTC.

This clone was counted between two and nine times. The chain links TRBV18 to TRBJ2-2; D is uncertain. The CDR3 runs to 12 residues. Germline loops: CDR1 KGHSH, CDR2 LQKENI. The germline V and J ends were trimmed by 5 bases and 0 bases, with 1 base remaining between them. CDR3: CASSANTGELFF. The CDR3 nucleotides read TGTGCCAGCTCAGCGAACACCGGGGAGCTGTTTTTT. The full variable domain, completed using reference TRBV18 and TRBJ2-2, is NAGVMQNPRHLVRRRGQEARLRCSPMKGHSHVYWYRQLPEEGLKFMVYLQKENIIDESGMPKERFSAEFPKEGPSILRIQQVVRGDSAAYFCASSANTGELFFGEGSRLTVL.